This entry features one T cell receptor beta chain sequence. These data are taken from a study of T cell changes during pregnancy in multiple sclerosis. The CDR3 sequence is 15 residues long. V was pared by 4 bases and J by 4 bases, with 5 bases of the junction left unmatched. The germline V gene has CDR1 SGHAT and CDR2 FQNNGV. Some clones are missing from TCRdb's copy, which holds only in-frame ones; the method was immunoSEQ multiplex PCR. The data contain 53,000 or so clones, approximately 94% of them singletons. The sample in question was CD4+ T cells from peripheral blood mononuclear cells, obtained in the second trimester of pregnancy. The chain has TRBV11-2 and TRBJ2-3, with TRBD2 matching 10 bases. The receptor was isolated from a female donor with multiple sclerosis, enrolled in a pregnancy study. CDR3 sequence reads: CASSSPSGGPDTQYF. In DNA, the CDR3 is TGTGCCAGCAGCTCTCCTAGCGGGGGACCAGATACGCAGTATTTT.